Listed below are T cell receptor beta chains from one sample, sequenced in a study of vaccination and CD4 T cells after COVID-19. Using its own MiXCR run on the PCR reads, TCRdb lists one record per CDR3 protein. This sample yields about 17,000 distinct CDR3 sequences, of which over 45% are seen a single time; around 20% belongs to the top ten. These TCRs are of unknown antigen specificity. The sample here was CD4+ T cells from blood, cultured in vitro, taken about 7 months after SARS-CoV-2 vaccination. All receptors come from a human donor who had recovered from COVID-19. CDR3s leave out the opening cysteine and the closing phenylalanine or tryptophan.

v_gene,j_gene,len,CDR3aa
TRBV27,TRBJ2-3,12,ASSLGTWKDTQY
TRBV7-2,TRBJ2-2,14,ASSLGQGAWTGELF
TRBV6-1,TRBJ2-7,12,ASLRPSGSYEQY
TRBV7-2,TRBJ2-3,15,ASSQAVGGRVWDTQY
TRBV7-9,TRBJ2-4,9,ASSIQDIQY
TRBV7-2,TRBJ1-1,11,ASSSDPNTEAF
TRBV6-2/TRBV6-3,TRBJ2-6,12,ASSYNSGANVLT
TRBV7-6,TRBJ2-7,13,ASSHGGPQTYEQY
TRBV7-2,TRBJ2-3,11,ASSSEAEDTQY
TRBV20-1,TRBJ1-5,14,SARRDSSYSNQPQH
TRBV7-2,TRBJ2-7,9,ASSFYDEQY
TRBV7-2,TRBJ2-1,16,ASSRPKGDYSSYNEQF
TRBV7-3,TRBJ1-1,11,ASSLTGQTEAF
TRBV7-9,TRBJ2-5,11,ASSSQLAGRRY